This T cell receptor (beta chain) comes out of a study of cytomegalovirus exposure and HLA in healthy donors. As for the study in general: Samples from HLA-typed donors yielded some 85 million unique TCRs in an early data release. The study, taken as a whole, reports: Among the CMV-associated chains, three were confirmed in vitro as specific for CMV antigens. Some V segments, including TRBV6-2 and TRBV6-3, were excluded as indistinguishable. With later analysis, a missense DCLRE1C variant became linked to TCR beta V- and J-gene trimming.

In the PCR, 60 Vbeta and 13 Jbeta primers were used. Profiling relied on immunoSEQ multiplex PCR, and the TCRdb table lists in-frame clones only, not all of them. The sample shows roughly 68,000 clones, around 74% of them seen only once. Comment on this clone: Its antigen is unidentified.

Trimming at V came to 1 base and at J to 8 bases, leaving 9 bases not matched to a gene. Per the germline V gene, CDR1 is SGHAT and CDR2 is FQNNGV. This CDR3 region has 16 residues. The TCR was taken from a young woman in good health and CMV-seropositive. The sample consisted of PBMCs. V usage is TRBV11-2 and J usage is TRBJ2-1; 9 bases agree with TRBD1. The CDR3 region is CASSLVGTGFLDEQFF. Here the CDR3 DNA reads TGTGCCAGCAGCTTAGTGGGGACAGGGTTCCTGGATGAGCAGTTCTTC.